The sequence of this T cell receptor (beta chain) was determined in a study of beta chain features in type 1 diabetes. Germline CDR1 MNHEY, CDR2 SMNVEV (reference sequence). The CDR3 loop spans 14 amino acids. V was pared by 5 bases and J by 1 base, with 11 bases between. Every bit of the isolated RNA underwent reverse transcription, so sequencing read expressed TCRB transcripts. The assay was immunoSEQ multiplex PCR, and TCRdb's table has in-frame clones only and misses some. This table holds 680,000 or so clones, roughly an eighth found once. Blood was drawn once from each donor into heparinised tubes. The draws averaged about 0.12 L. Notes on the study in general: For Type 1 diabetes patients, all four CD4+ subsets carried TCRB CDR3s that were moderately but significantly shorter. Over-representation of high TCR-expressing cells was a possible consequence of cDNA sequencing. A possible short-template PCR bias applies equally to patients and controls. VDJ junctions from patients with type 1 diabetes contained fewer insertions and more deletions.

This clone was found a few times. Its antigen is unidentified. The chain carries TRBV27 and TRBJ1-1; no firm D call. This clonotype originated in a man aged 18 to 29 with type 1 diabetes. The sequencing input was naive CD4+ T cells from blood. CDR3 coding DNA: TGTGCCAGCAGTGTCGGGCTACAGAACACTGAAGCTTTCTTT. Translation gives CASSVGLQNTEAFF.